A single sample is the source of the 10 T cell receptor beta chains below, sequenced in a study of cytomegalovirus exposure and HLA in healthy donors (TCRdb year 2017). To prepare the library, the immunoSEQ multiplex PCR assay was applied. The multiplex PCR relied on a mix of 60 forward primers for TCR Vbeta segments and 13 reverse primers for TCR Jbeta segments. The source is immuneACCESS, and TCRdb retained only in-frame sequences with V and J called. Part of the clones is not carried over; for the studies checked, unresolved V genes explain less than half of this, and the remainder is unexplained. The sample table lists about 170,000 clones, around 75% of them with a count of one. The ten largest clones take up approximately 2.2% of the sample. The sequenced sample consisted of PBMCs. These receptors originate from a male donor in good health and CMV-seronegative.

This chain connects TRBV7-6 to TRBJ2-1, with D hard to call. V was cut by 2 bases and J by 0 bases, with 17 bases left in between. The CDR3 covers 18 residues. Germline CDR1 reads SGHVS; CDR2 reads FNYEAQ. The CDR3: CASSLIEFGEVSYNEQFF. Written as DNA, the CDR3 is TGTGCCAGCAGCTTAATCGAGTTTGGTGAGGTCTCCTACAATGAGCAGTTCTTC.

The chain couples TRBV20-1 to TRBJ2-3, with D maybe TRBD1 (5 bases). Trimming pared 6 bases from V and 6 bases from J, leaving 10 bases between. Germline lookup yields CDR1 DFQATT and CDR2 SNEGSKA (reference sequence). There are 11 residues in the CDR3. The CDR3 nucleotides read TGCAGTGCCCGGACACTTGATACGCAGTATTTT. As protein: CSARTLDTQYF.

This chain joins TRBV5-8 and TRBJ2-5; 10 nucleotides match TRBD1. Germline trimming cut 4 bases from V and 4 bases from J; bases unmatched to any gene: 10. The CDR3 length is 16 residues. Germline V gives CDR1 SGHTS, CDR2 YDEGEE. CDR3 amino acids: CASSQGTGVFIETQYF. In DNA form, the CDR3 reads TGTGCCAGCAGCCAAGGGACAGGGGTTTTCATAGAGACCCAGTACTTC.

This clone turned up a few times. The chain has TRBV5-6 and TRBJ1-1; TRBD1 matches at 7 bases. The germline CDR1 and CDR2 sequences are SGHDT and YYEEEE. This CDR3 spans 15 amino acids. V trimming: 4 bases; J trimming: 2 bases; junction bases outside the gene matches: 8. The CDR3 reads CASSLPGQANTEAFF. The DNA for the CDR3 is TGTGCCAGCAGCCTACCCGGACAGGCTAACACTGAAGCTTTCTTT.

CDR3 residues: CASSSMYPGAEAFF. CDR3 in DNA: TGTGCCAGCAGCTCGATGTACCCGGGGGCTGAAGCTTTCTTT. This chain connects TRBV5-4 to TRBJ1-1; perhaps TRBD1 as D (5 bases). CDR3 size: 14 residues. V was shortened by 3 bases and J by 6 bases, with 15 bases between the two germline ends. CDR1 and CDR2 (germline): SGHNT, YYREEE (reference sequence).

The gene calls are TRBV7-8 and TRBJ2-4; 11 bases match TRBD1. The junction had 5 bases not matched to a gene; V was cut back by 4 bases and J by 6 bases. Germline V gene lookup returns CDR1 SGHVS and CDR2 FQNEAQ. The CDR3 covers 15 residues. The CDR3 reads CASSSVGTGGNIQYF. In DNA, the CDR3 is TGTGCCAGCAGCTCAGTGGGGACAGGGGGAAACATTCAGTACTTC.

This sequence joins TRBV11-3 and TRBJ2-7; 7 nucleotides agree with TRBD1. Germline V gives CDR1 SGHNT, CDR2 YENEEA. The CDR3 has 12 residues. V lost 5 bases to trimming and J lost 8 bases; unmatched junction nucleotides: 6. CDR3 sequence (DNA): TGTGCCAGCAGCGCTCGACAGGGCCAGCAGTACTTC. This codes for CASSARQGQQYF.

Only a few counts were recorded for this clone. The chain links TRBV9 to TRBJ2-3; a possible D gene is TRBD2 (6 bases). The CDR3 contains 14 residues. With 1 base removed from V and 9 bases from J, the gap between germline ends came to 15 bases. Germline CDR1 reads SGDLS; CDR2 reads YYNGEE. The CDR3 is CASSVFTGRQTQYF. The CDR3 DNA reads TGTGCCAGCAGCGTATTTACTGGGAGGCAGACGCAGTATTTT.

The chain has TRBV30 and TRBJ1-2; the D gene is possibly TRBD1 (5 bases). The germline V gene encodes CDR1 GTSNPN and CDR2 SVGIG (reference sequence). The CDR3 has 13 amino acids. The V gene lost 2 bases and the J gene lost 8 bases, with 15 bases spanning the gap. The CDR3 DNA follows: TGTGCCTGGAGTCCCAACAGGAATCGGGGCTACACCTTC. Its protein product is CAWSPNRNRGYTF.

This chain links TRBV6-1 with TRBJ1-4; D is unclear. Trimming removed 3 bases at V and 6 bases at J, with 8 bases between. CDR3 length: 13 amino acids. CDR1 and CDR2 from the germline V gene are MNHNS and SASEGT. This CDR3 reads CASSEATYEKLFF. CDR3 sequence (DNA): TGTGCCAGCAGTGAGGCAACGTATGAAAAACTGTTTTTT.